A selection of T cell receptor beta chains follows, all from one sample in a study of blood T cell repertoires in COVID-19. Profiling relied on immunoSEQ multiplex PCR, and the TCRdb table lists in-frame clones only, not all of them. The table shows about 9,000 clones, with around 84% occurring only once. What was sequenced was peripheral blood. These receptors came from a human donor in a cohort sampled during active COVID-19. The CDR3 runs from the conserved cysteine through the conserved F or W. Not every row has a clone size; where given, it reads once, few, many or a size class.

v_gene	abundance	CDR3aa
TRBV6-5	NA	CASEGEGYGYTF
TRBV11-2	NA	CASSSGQNNEQFF
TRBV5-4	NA	CASSRPLGGLINEQFF
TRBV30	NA	CAWRRGIYEQYF
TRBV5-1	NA	CASSLTGWLTQETQYF
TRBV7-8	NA	CASSLVPVSTDTQYF
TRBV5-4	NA	CASSPGPGTNSYEQYF
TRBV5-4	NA	CASSPGQSSSSYNEQFF
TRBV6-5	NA	CASSYRGIRTEAFF
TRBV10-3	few	CAIRGTSLDTQYF
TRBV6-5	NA	CASSYRQGTEAFF
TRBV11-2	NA	CASSSDSWRGFTGELFF
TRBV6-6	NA	CASSSNSGTGRAFF
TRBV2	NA	CASGGAEESTDTQYF
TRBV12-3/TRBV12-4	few	CASSRGHEQFF
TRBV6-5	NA	CASSTGTGGRNEQFF
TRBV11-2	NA	CASSFSGGSTGELFF
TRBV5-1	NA	CASSGTSGGSGYEQYF
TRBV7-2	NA	CASSFGQGDKNIQYF
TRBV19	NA	CASRPRGGVDTQYF
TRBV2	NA	CASSDEVSQPQHF
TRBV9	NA	CASSVWGGNQPQHF
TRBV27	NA	CASSTFTDTQYF
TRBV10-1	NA	CASSDGTNSYNEQFF
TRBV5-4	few	CASSFYGQPQHF